Here is one T cell receptor (beta chain) with its context. Per the germline V gene, CDR1 is LGHNA and CDR2 is YSLEER. The CDR3 totals 15 residues. Trimming pared 4 bases from V and 6 bases from J, leaving 17 bases between. The data stem from a study of T cell changes during pregnancy in multiple sclerosis. This table comes from immunoSEQ multiplex PCR, and its TCRdb copy is limited to in-frame clones, with some not included. The sample holds more than 90,000 clones; roughly 92% are singletons and the top ten take just over 2%. The sample in question was peripheral blood, obtained after pregnancy. This TCR derives from a female donor with multiple sclerosis, enrolled in a pregnancy study. The V call is TRBV4-3, the J call TRBJ2-3; a possible D gene is TRBD2 (5 bases). The chain's CDR3 is CASSRKRPGGDTQYF. For the CDR3, the DNA is TGCGCCAGCAGCCGCAAACGGCCAGGAGGTGATACGCAGTATTTT.